This T cell receptor beta chain was captured in a study of blood T cell repertoires in COVID-19. Germline V lookup: CDR1 SGHTA, CDR2 FQGNSA. The germline V and J ends were trimmed by 1 base and 1 base, with 8 bases remaining between them. The CDR3 is 15 residues long. How the authors handled the data: Amplification of reference gene primers was used by the study to estimate nucleated cell counts. Profiled with immunoSEQ multiplex PCR; TCRdb holds only in-frame clones, not every one. V, J and clone size derive from that table, while D and trimming were established from the DNA sequence. Of around 250,000 clones in the sample, approximately 88% were seen once.

The TCR was taken from a woman between 35 and 50 years old who had been exposed to COVID-19. The sample was PBMCs or T cells enriched from blood (not recorded which). This chain connects TRBV7-2 to TRBJ2-1, with D unresolved. The CDR3 loop reads CASSLVRVSYNEQFF. CDR3 nucleotide sequence: TGTGCCAGCAGCTTAGTACGGGTGTCCTACAATGAGCAGTTCTTC.